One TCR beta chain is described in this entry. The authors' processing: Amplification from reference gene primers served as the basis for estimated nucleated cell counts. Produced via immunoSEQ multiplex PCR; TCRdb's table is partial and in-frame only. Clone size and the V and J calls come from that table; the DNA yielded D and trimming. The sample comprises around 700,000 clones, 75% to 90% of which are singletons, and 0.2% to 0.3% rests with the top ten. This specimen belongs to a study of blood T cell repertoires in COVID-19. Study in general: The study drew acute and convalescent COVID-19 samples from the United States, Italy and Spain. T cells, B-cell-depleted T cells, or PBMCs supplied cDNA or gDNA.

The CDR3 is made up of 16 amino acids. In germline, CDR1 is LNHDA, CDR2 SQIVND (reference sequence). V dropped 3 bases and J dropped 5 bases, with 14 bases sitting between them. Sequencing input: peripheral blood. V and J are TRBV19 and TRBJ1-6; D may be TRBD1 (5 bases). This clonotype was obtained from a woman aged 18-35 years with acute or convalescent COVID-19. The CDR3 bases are TGTGCCAGTAGTATCACGGAGGGGTTGGATAATTCACCCCTCCACTTT. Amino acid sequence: CASSITEGLDNSPLHF.